The 19 T cell receptor beta chains given below trace back to one sample, sequenced in a study of T cells in Graves' hyperthyroidism and ophthalmopathy. Amplified TCR beta CDR3 regions came from RNA transcripts. TCR CDR3 regions were first amplified by RT-PCR with HTBI primers. MiXCR, applied by TCRdb to the multiplex PCR reads, yields one record per CDR3 protein. The sample contains approximately 530,000 distinct CDR3 sequences, about a sixth of which appear only once. Sequencing input: blood. The origin of the receptors is a woman younger than 30 with Graves' hyperthyroidism.

The genes are TRBV6-2 or TRBV6-3 and TRBJ2-2, with D hard to call. Germline CDR1 is MNHEY and CDR2 is SVGEGT. V was clipped by 5 bases and J by 7 bases, with 14 bases between them. This CDR3 spans 14 amino acids. CDR3 nucleotides: TGTGCCAGCAGTCTCAGGTTTAGTCTCGGGGAGCTGTTTTTT. It encodes CASSLRFSLGELFF.

This clonotype was seen repeatedly, ten times or more. The J gene is TRBJ2-3, the V gene TRBV3-1; D gene ambiguous. The germline CDR1 and CDR2 sequences are LGHDT and YNNKEL (reference sequence). V was cut by 1 base and J by 3 bases, with 14 bases left in between. There are 16 residues in the CDR3. As DNA, the CDR3 is TGTGCCAGCAGCCAAGGGTCTCTAGGTTTAACAGATACGCAGTATTTT. It yields the protein CASSQGSLGLTDTQYF.

The chain is built from TRBV28 and TRBJ1-3; 7 bases agree with TRBD1. Unmatched junction bases numbered 1, after V lost 5 bases and J lost 0 bases. Per germline, CDR1 MDHEN and CDR2 SYDVKM. The CDR3 runs to 14 residues. CDR3 sequence: CASSTGDSGNTIYF. In DNA, the CDR3 is TGTGCCAGCAGTACAGGGGACTCTGGAAACACCATATATTTT.

This clonotype was observed at least ten times. The chain carries TRBV7-6 and TRBJ1-1; 9 positions agree with TRBD1. The CDR3 is 15 amino acids. Germline lookup yields CDR1 SGHVS and CDR2 FNYEAQ. The V gene end was trimmed by 0 bases and the J gene end by 4 bases; junction bases not matched to a gene: 3. The CDR3 sequence: CASSLATQGATEAFF. The CDR3 coding sequence is TGTGCCAGCAGCTTAGCCACACAGGGGGCCACTGAAGCTTTCTTT.

This clonotype came up many times. The J gene is TRBJ2-7, the V gene TRBV10-3; TRBD2 agrees at 13 bases. In germline, CDR1 is ENHRY, CDR2 SYGVKD. V gave up 3 bases and J gave up 3 bases; unmatched junction bases: 8. The CDR3 is 17 residues long. The CDR3, as DNA: TGTGCCATCAGTGATCCTCCCGGGACTAGCGGGAACTACGAGCAGTACTTC. Translating gives CAISDPPGTSGNYEQYF.

This clonotype came up many times. The chain links TRBV3-1 to TRBJ1-1, with no clear D. V gave up 4 bases and J gave up 5 bases, with 14 bases separating them. Germline values: CDR1 LGHDT, CDR2 YNNKEL (reference sequence). The CDR3 consists of 14 residues. Here the CDR3 DNA reads TGTGCCAGCAGCCCTCCGGTGGGTTCGACTGAAGCTTTCTTT. This codes for CASSPPVGSTEAFF. The full variable domain, completed using reference TRBV3-1 and TRBJ1-1, is DTAVSQTPKYLVTQMGNDKSIKCEQNLGHDTMYWYKQDSKKFLKIMFSYNNKELIINETVPNRFSPKSPDKAHLNLHINSLELGDSAVYFCASSPPVGSTEAFFGQGTRLTVV.

This clonotype has a handful of counts. V and J are TRBV2 and TRBJ2-3; possible D gene TRBD2, 5 bases. Looked up from germline, CDR1 is SNHLY and CDR2 is FYNNEI. The CDR3 has 18 amino acids. The V end was cut by 4 bases, the J end by 8 bases, with 28 bases between. CDR3 region: CASSGIVSLRSGLGTQYF. CDR3 sequence (DNA): TGTGCCAGCAGTGGGATTGTTTCTTTGCGGAGCGGTTTAGGTACGCAGTATTTT. Complete variable domain (other parts from reference TRBV2 and TRBJ2-3): EPEVTQTPSHQVTQMGQEVILRCVPISNHLYFYWYRQILGQKVEFLVSFYNNEISEKSEIFDDQFSVERPDGSNFTLKIRSTKLEDSAMYFCASSGIVSLRSGLGTQYFGPGTRLTVL.

This clonotype has just a few counts. This sequence joins TRBV4-2 and TRBJ1-5; tentative D call: TRBD1 (5 bases). Germline CDR1 LGHNA, CDR2 YNFKEQ. V gave up 1 base and J gave up 0 bases, with 10 bases separating them. The CDR3 sequence is 16 residues long. In nucleotides, the CDR3 is TGTGCCAGCAGCCAAGGAGACAGATATAGCAATCAGCCCCAGCATTTT. Residues: CASSQGDRYSNQPQHF.

There are many counts of this clonotype. The rearrangement joins TRBV7-9 to TRBJ2-5; D remains unclear. The V gene lost 5 bases and the J gene lost 5 bases, with 12 bases spanning the gap. This CDR3 comprises 13 residues. Per the germline V gene, CDR1 is SEHNR and CDR2 is FQNEAQ (reference sequence). This chain's CDR3 is CASSQGWAETQYF. The CDR3 nucleotides are TGTGCCAGCAGCCAAGGTTGGGCCGAGACCCAGTACTTC.

The chain joins TRBV7-9 to TRBJ1-1; D might be TRBD1 (5 bases). This CDR3 has 17 amino acids. Trimming shortened V by 3 bases and J by 1 base, and 18 bases separated the two germline ends. Germline values: CDR1 SEHNR, CDR2 FQNEAQ (reference sequence). The CDR3 loop reads CASSLSGTQKANTEAFF. CDR3 in DNA: TGTGCCAGCAGCTTGTCCGGGACCCAAAAGGCGAACACTGAAGCTTTCTTT.

This clonotype was found a few times. CDR3 protein: CASSAYESNTEAFF. CDR3 DNA: TGTGCCAGCAGTGCGTACGAGTCGAACACTGAAGCTTTCTTT. The V and J genes are TRBV9 and TRBJ1-1; D remains unclear. V was clipped by 5 bases and J by 1 base, with 12 bases between them. Germline values: CDR1 SGDLS, CDR2 YYNGEE. CDR3 length equals 14 residues. The full variable domain, completed using reference TRBV9 and TRBJ1-1, is DSGVTQTPKHLITATGQRVTLRCSPRSGDLSVYWYQQSLDQGLQFLIQYYNGEERAKGNILERFSAQQFPDLHSELNLSSLELGDSALYFCASSAYESNTEAFFGQGTRLTVV.

As for this clonotype: This may be a read error, as it is one base from a much larger clone. This CDR3 is CASSRALAGVEQYF. In DNA, the CDR3 is TGTGCCAGCAGCCGAGCCCTAGCGGGAGTCGAGCAGTACTTC. The V gene is TRBV14, the J gene TRBJ2-7; 10 nucleotides match TRBD2. The CDR3 sequence is 14 residues long. Germline V gene lookup returns CDR1 SGHDN and CDR2 FVKESK. Trimming at V came to 4 bases and at J to 6 bases, leaving 6 bases not matched to a gene.

This clonotype was recorded many times. The chain carries TRBV5-1 and TRBJ2-7; a weak D match, TRBD1 (5 bases). V dropped 4 bases and J dropped 2 bases, with 16 bases sitting between them. The CDR3 totals 15 residues. Germline V gives CDR1 SGHRS, CDR2 YFSETQ. Written as DNA, the CDR3 is TGCGCCAGCAGCCCCGGACACAGTAACGCCTACGAGCAGTACTTC. It specifies CASSPGHSNAYEQYF.

This clonotype was found many times. The CDR3 loop is CASSPRFWREYNEQFF. The CDR3 DNA follows: TGTGCCAGCAGTCCCCGGTTTTGGAGGGAATACAATGAGCAGTTCTTC. This sequence joins TRBV28 and TRBJ2-1, with D possibly TRBD2 on 6 matching bases. There are 16 residues in the CDR3. Germline CDR1 and CDR2: MDHEN and SYDVKM. The V end lost 5 bases, the J end lost 4 bases, and 18 bases lay between the germline ends.

This rearrangement joins TRBV10-2 to TRBJ1-6; possible D gene TRBD1, 5 bases. CDR1 is WSHSY, CDR2 SAAADI, per germline. The ends were cut back, 2 bases at V and 10 bases at J, with 9 bases in the middle. This CDR3 is 13 amino acids long. CDR3 in DNA: TGCGCCAGCAGTGAGCGCAGGGACTCACCCCTCCACTTT. Translating gives CASSERRDSPLHF.

Of note for this clonotype: With a much larger clone just one base away, this may be a read error. This rearrangement joins TRBV5-5 to TRBJ2-3, with D possibly TRBD1 on 6 matching bases. The V gene lost 7 bases and the J gene lost 4 bases, with 16 bases spanning the gap. There are 14 residues in the CDR3. In germline, CDR1 is SGHKS, CDR2 YYEKEE (reference sequence). CDR3 sequence reads: CASGSGTGPDTQYF. CDR3 sequence (DNA): TGTGCCAGCGGCTCGGGCACAGGGCCAGATACGCAGTATTTT.

The chain employs TRBV18 and TRBJ2-3, with 10 bases that match TRBD2. V trimming: 0 bases; J trimming: 3 bases; junction bases outside the gene matches: 3. This CDR3 comprises 16 residues. Germline V gene sequence: CDR1 KGHSH, CDR2 LQKENI. The CDR3 DNA follows: TGTGCCAGCTCACCACCAGCGGGAGGGATAACAGATACGCAGTATTTT. This encodes CASSPPAGGITDTQYF.

This clonotype was counted many times. The chain has TRBV6-1 and TRBJ1-5, with a possible D match to TRBD1 (5 bases). The CDR3 contains 13 residues. Germline CDR1 is MNHNS and CDR2 is SASEGT. The V and J ends lost 6 bases and 5 bases respectively, with 11 bases between them. Here the CDR3 DNA reads TGTGCCAGCAGAAGGGACTCCCATCAGCCCCAGCATTTT. It codes for CASRRDSHQPQHF.

This clonotype was picked up many times. The chain has TRBV12-3 or TRBV12-4 and TRBJ1-1, with a tentative D call TRBD1 (6 bases). Trimming cost V 1 base and J 4 bases, with 10 bases left between them. The CDR3 covers 14 residues. The DNA for the CDR3 is TGTGCCAGCAGTTTAGATCTGACAGGCACTGAAGCTTTCTTT. The encoded protein is CASSLDLTGTEAFF.